These T cell receptor beta chains were read from a single sample in a study of CD8+ T cells in alopecia areata. TCRdb's table, derived via immunoSEQ multiplex PCR, lists solely in-frame clones and lacks some. The sample has 200,000 to 250,000 clones, 67% seen once; the top ten hold approximately 1.2%. The material sequenced was CD4+ T cells sorted from blood, taken at week 0. These receptors all stem from a human donor with alopecia areata. Each CDR3 is given with its conserved first and last residue. The order of the fields is V gene, clone size, J gene, D gene, CDR3 length, CDR3 DNA, CDR3 protein. D genes are given only for firm matches. Expanded clones get a size class; other rows say once, few or many, or leave the size out.

V: TRBV7-7
size: -
J: TRBJ2-1
D: -
length: 17
DNA: TGTGCTAGCAGCCAGGGCAATATCGGAGGGACCACAGGGGAGCAGTTCTTC
CDR3: CASSQGNIGGTTGEQFF

V: TRBV6-5
size: -
J: TRBJ1-4
D: -
length: 14
DNA: TGTGCCAGCAGCCGGTCTGCTACTAATGAAAAACTGTTTTTT
CDR3: CASSRSATNEKLFF

V: TRBV29-1
size: -
J: TRBJ2-5
D: TRBD2
length: 17
DNA: TGCAGCGTTGTGGGTCGTCGCCTAGCGGGGGGACAAGAGACCCAGTACTTC
CDR3: CSVVGRRLAGGQETQYF

V: TRBV30
size: -
J: TRBJ1-4
D: -
length: 15
DNA: TGTGCCTGGAGTGTACTTGGTAGAGCGGTTGAAAAACTGTTTTTT
CDR3: CAWSVLGRAVEKLFF

V: TRBV29-1
size: few
J: TRBJ2-7
D: -
length: 14
DNA: TGCAGCGTTGTGATTGGGGGAACCTCCTACGAGCAGTACTTC
CDR3: CSVVIGGTSYEQYF

V: TRBV25-1
size: -
J: TRBJ2-7
D: TRBD1
length: 14
DNA: TGTGCCAGCAGTCGAGGACAGGGGGTTTACGAGCAGTACTTC
CDR3: CASSRGQGVYEQYF

V: TRBV27
size: few
J: TRBJ2-7
D: -
length: 14
DNA: TGTGCCAGCAAAGTTTGGCGAAGGTCCTACGAGCAGTACTTC
CDR3: CASKVWRRSYEQYF

V: TRBV7-8
size: -
J: TRBJ2-6
D: -
length: 15
DNA: TGTGCCAGCAGCTTTCGAGGCCCTGGGGCCAACGTCCTGACTTTC
CDR3: CASSFRGPGANVLTF

V: TRBV29-1
size: -
J: TRBJ1-1
D: -
length: 13
DNA: TGCAGCGCCTCAGGGGTGGGGAACACTGAAGCTTTCTTT
CDR3: CSASGVGNTEAFF

V: TRBV7-9
size: -
J: TRBJ2-5
D: -
length: 15
DNA: TGTGCCAGCAGCTTAGTGCTAGCGAACCAAGAGACCCAGTACTTC
CDR3: CASSLVLANQETQYF

V: TRBV20-1
size: -
J: TRBJ2-7
D: -
length: 11
DNA: TGCAGTGCTCGCTTGACCTACGAGCAGTACTTC
CDR3: CSARLTYEQYF

V: TRBV7-9
size: -
J: TRBJ2-2
D: -
length: 13
DNA: TGTGCCAGCAGCTGGAGGGGAGTCGGGGAGCTGTTTTTT
CDR3: CASSWRGVGELFF

V: TRBV30
size: -
J: TRBJ2-3
D: TRBD1
length: 15
DNA: TGTGCCTGGAGCCGGGGTTCCGGGACAGGGTATACGCAGTATTTT
CDR3: CAWSRGSGTGYTQYF

V: TRBV5-1
size: -
J: TRBJ2-3
D: TRBD1
length: 17
DNA: TGCGCCAGCAGCCAATATCCCGGGACAGACTTGGGAGATACGCAGTATTTT
CDR3: CASSQYPGTDLGDTQYF

V: TRBV19
size: few
J: TRBJ2-2
D: -
length: 13
DNA: TGTGCCAGTACTCGGATGGACACCGGGGAGCTGTTTTTT
CDR3: CASTRMDTGELFF

V: TRBV30
size: -
J: TRBJ1-2
D: -
length: 15
DNA: TGTGCCTGGAGAGAGTACAGAAAGGAGAACTATGGCTACACCTTC
CDR3: CAWREYRKENYGYTF

V: TRBV29-1
size: -
J: TRBJ1-1
D: -
length: 13
DNA: TGCAGCGTAGCCGGGACGGCGAACACTGAAGCTTTCTTT
CDR3: CSVAGTANTEAFF

V: TRBV30
size: -
J: TRBJ1-1
D: TRBD1
length: 13
DNA: TGTGCCTGGAGTGTCAGGGGGGGCACTGAAGCTTTCTTT
CDR3: CAWSVRGGTEAFF

V: TRBV7-3
size: -
J: TRBJ2-2
D: -
length: 14
DNA: TGTGCCAGCAGCTTAGCGGGCAACACCGGGGAGCTGTTTTTT
CDR3: CASSLAGNTGELFF

V: TRBV5-1
size: -
J: TRBJ2-5
D: TRBD1
length: 12
DNA: TGCGCCAGTCGACAGGGGTTCGAGACCCAGTACTTC
CDR3: CASRQGFETQYF

V: TRBV5-8
size: once
J: TRBJ1-2
D: -
length: 13
DNA: TGTGCCAGCAGCTCGACAGAAGTCTATGGCTACACCTTC
CDR3: CASSSTEVYGYTF

V: TRBV5-1
size: -
J: TRBJ2-3
D: TRBD2
length: 13
DNA: TGCGCCAGCAGGACTAGCGGGGGAAATACGCAGTATTTT
CDR3: CASRTSGGNTQYF

V: TRBV7-6
size: -
J: TRBJ1-6
D: -
length: 15
DNA: TGTGCCAGCAGCTTAGATGCAGTTGATAATTCACCCCTCCACTTT
CDR3: CASSLDAVDNSPLHF

V: TRBV5-1
size: -
J: TRBJ1-5
D: -
length: 14
DNA: TGCGCCAGCAGCCCAGGGCTCAACAATCAGCCCCAGCATTTT
CDR3: CASSPGLNNQPQHF

V: TRBV11-1
size: -
J: TRBJ2-7
D: -
length: 13
DNA: TGTGCCAGCAGCTTTCTACGGGGATTCGAGCAGTACTTC
CDR3: CASSFLRGFEQYF

V: TRBV5-1
size: -
J: TRBJ1-1
D: -
length: 16
DNA: TGCGCCAGCAGCTTGGCCGAAGGACCCATGAACACTGAAGCTTTCTTT
CDR3: CASSLAEGPMNTEAFF

V: TRBV7-2
size: -
J: TRBJ2-6
D: TRBD2
length: 18
DNA: TGTGCCAGCAGCTCCCTCAGCGGGGGGCCCTCTGGGGCCAACGTCCTGACTTTC
CDR3: CASSSLSGGPSGANVLTF

V: TRBV30
size: -
J: TRBJ2-1
D: -
length: 11
DNA: TGTGCCTGGAGAGATTACAATGAGCAGTTCTTC
CDR3: CAWRDYNEQFF

V: TRBV29-1
size: few
J: TRBJ2-4
D: -
length: 13
DNA: TGCAGCGTTGGGCAGGGGGGGCTGAACATTCAGTACTTC
CDR3: CSVGQGGLNIQYF

V: TRBV5-1
size: -
J: TRBJ2-7
D: -
length: 15
DNA: TGCGCCAGCAGACGCGGGACAGAAAGTCTCTACGAGCAGTACTTC
CDR3: CASRRGTESLYEQYF

V: TRBV4-1
size: once
J: TRBJ2-2
D: TRBD1
length: 14
DNA: TGCGCCAGCAGCAAGGACAGGTGGACCGGGGAGCTGTTTTTT
CDR3: CASSKDRWTGELFF

V: TRBV4-1
size: -
J: TRBJ2-5
D: TRBD2
length: 16
DNA: TGCGCCAGCAGCCAAGACCGAGCGGGGGGGCCAGAGACCCAGTACTTC
CDR3: CASSQDRAGGPETQYF

V: TRBV12-5
size: -
J: TRBJ1-4
D: -
length: 12
DNA: TGTGCTAGTGGTCCCCAGGATGAAAAACTGTTTTTT
CDR3: CASGPQDEKLFF

V: TRBV29-1
size: -
J: TRBJ2-5
D: TRBD1
length: 13
DNA: TGCAGCGTCCGGACAGGGTACCAAGAGACCCAGTACTTC
CDR3: CSVRTGYQETQYF

V: TRBV5-1
size: -
J: TRBJ2-1
D: -
length: 15
DNA: TGCGCCAGCAGCCCCCGGCAGGGTGCCTACAATGAGCAGTTCTTC
CDR3: CASSPRQGAYNEQFF

V: TRBV5-1
size: -
J: TRBJ2-5
D: -
length: 13
DNA: TGCGCCAGCAGCTGGCAGGGAAAAGAGACCCAGTACTTC
CDR3: CASSWQGKETQYF

V: TRBV5-6
size: -
J: TRBJ1-1
D: -
length: 15
DNA: TGTGCCAGCAGCTCTACCGTGGGAATGAACACTGAAGCTTTCTTT
CDR3: CASSSTVGMNTEAFF

V: TRBV7-3
size: -
J: TRBJ2-7
D: -
length: 15
DNA: TGTGCCAGCACCCCTCACCTCAGGCGGGCTCGGGAGCAGTACTTC
CDR3: CASTPHLRRAREQYF

V: TRBV4-1
size: few
J: TRBJ1-2
D: -
length: 15
DNA: TGCGCCAGCAGCCAAGTCAGGGACCTCCGCTATGGCTACACCTTC
CDR3: CASSQVRDLRYGYTF

V: TRBV29-1
size: -
J: TRBJ2-5
D: -
length: 12
DNA: TGCAGCGTTGTGTTCGCTGGAGAGACCCAGTACTTC
CDR3: CSVVFAGETQYF

V: TRBV7-3
size: -
J: TRBJ2-5
D: -
length: 13
DNA: TGTGCCAGCAGCTCGACCCCACAAGAGACCCAGTACTTC
CDR3: CASSSTPQETQYF

V: TRBV30
size: -
J: TRBJ2-1
D: -
length: 14
DNA: TGTGCCTGGAGTGTACAGATTGGCGACAATGAGCAGTTCTTC
CDR3: CAWSVQIGDNEQFF

V: TRBV4-1
size: -
J: TRBJ2-5
D: TRBD2
length: 16
DNA: TGCGCCAGCAGCCAAGGACTAGCGGGCTCCCAAGAGACCCAGTACTTC
CDR3: CASSQGLAGSQETQYF

V: TRBV29-1
size: -
J: TRBJ2-2
D: -
length: 13
DNA: TGCAGCGTTGCGCACAGGGCTACCGGGGAGCTGTTTTTT
CDR3: CSVAHRATGELFF

V: TRBV11-2
size: -
J: TRBJ2-2
D: -
length: 11
DNA: TGTGCCAGCACCCCGAGCGGGGAGCTGTTTTTT
CDR3: CASTPSGELFF

V: TRBV29-1
size: -
J: TRBJ2-1
D: TRBD2
length: 14
DNA: TGCAGCGTTACTAGCGGGGCTTTCTACAATGAGCAGTTCTTC
CDR3: CSVTSGAFYNEQFF